This TCR beta chain was documented in a study of human T cells and chemical hapten exposure. CDR1 SNHLY and CDR2 FYNNEI come from the germline V gene. Trimming cost V 5 bases and J 0 bases; bases outside gene matches: 3. The CDR3 length is 15 residues. From the RACE reads, TCRdb called clonotypes with MiXCR, one entry per CDR3 protein. The repertoire consists of under 400,000 distinct CDR3 sequences, with roughly 5% occurring once and the leading ten covering roughly 2.6%. Time point specified: pre-sensitization, week 0. Documented treatment: therapeutic diphenylcyclopropenone sensitization with weekly scalp DPC.

The chain joins TRBV2 to TRBJ1-1; TRBD1 matches 10 bases. The sequence came from a woman between 50 and 59 years old with alopecia areata. Some clones in this sample may be carry-over from other donors' samples. Material: whole blood, obtained in connection with sensitization to the hapten diphenylcyclopropenone (DPC). The CDR3: CASSIGQGVNTEAFF. CDR3 DNA sequence: TGTGCCAGCAGTATCGGACAGGGGGTGAACACTGAAGCTTTCTTT.